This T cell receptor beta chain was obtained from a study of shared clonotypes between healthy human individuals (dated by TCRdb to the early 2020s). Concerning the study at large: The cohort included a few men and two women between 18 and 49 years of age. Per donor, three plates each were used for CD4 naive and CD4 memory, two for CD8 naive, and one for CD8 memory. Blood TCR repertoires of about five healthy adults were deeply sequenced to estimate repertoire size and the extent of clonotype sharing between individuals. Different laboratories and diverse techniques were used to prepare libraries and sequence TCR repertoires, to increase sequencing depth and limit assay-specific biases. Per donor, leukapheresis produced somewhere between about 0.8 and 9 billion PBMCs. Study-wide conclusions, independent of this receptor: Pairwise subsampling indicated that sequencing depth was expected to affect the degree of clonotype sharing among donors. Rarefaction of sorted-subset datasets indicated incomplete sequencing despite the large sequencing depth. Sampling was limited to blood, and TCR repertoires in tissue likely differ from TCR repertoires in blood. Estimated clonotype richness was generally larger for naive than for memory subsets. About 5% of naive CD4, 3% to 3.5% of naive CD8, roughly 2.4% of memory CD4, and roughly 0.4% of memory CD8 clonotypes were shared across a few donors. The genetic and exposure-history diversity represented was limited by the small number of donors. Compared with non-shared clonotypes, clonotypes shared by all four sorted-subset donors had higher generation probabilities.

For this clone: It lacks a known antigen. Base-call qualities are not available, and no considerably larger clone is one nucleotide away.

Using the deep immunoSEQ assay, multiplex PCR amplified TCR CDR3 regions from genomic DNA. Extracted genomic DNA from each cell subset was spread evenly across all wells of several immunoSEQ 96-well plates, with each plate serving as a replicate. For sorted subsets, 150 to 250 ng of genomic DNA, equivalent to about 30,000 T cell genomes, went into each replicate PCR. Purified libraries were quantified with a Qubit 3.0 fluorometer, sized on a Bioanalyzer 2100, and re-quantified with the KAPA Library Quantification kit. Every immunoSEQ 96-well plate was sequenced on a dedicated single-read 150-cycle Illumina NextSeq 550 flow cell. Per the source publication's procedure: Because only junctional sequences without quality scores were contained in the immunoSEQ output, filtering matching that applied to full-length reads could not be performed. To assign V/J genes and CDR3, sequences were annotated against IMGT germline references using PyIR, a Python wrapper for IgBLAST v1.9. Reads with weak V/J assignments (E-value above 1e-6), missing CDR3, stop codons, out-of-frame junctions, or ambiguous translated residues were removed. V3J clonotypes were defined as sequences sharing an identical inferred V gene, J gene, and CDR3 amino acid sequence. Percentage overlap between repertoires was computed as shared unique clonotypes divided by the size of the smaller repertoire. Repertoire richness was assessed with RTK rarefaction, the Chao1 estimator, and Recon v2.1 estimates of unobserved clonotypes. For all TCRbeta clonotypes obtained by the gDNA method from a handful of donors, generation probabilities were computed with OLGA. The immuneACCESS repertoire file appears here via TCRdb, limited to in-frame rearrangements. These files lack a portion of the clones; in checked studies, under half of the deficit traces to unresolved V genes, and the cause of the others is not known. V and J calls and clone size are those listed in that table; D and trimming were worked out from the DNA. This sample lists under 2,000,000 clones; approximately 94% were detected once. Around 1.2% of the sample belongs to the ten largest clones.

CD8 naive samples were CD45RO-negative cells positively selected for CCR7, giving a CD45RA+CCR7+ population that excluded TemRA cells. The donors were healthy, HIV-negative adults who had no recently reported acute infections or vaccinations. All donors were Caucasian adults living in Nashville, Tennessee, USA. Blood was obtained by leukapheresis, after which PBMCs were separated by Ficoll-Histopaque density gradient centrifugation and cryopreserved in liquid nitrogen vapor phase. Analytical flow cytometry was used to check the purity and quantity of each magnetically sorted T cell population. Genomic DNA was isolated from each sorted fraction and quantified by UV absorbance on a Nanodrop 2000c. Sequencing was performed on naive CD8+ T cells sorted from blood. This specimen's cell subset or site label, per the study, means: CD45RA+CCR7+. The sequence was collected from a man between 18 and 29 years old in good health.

The DNA sequence is given as TGTGCCAGCAGCTACATCGGGACAGGCACCGGGGAGCTGTTTTTT. This gives the protein CASSYIGTGTGELFF. The rearranged chain carries TRBV27 and TRBJ2-2; 8 of the junction bases match TRBD1. CDR1 is given as MNHEY and CDR2 as SMNVEV, both from the germline V gene (reference sequence). From the cysteine through the phenylalanine, the CDR3 covers 15 amino acids. Left in the record is the CDR3 DNA by itself, 45 bases read in frame from the first base. At the junction V is shortened by 6 bases and J by 4 bases; bases outside the gene matches: 7.